This T cell receptor (beta chain) was documented in a study of T cell responses to AZD1222 COVID-19 vaccine. As for the study in general: Researchers grouped second doses given at about 4 or about 12 weeks into one pool.

As to this clone: Its antigen is not known.

Notes on the study in general: Unmutated variant regions are reportedly the target of nearly half of TCRs that are spike-specific. All repertoire sampling was performed exclusively after the peak T cell response. Mapped onto spike, vaccine-associated CD4 TCRs spanned it and were dominant at 160-218 and 743-854.

Profiled with immunoSEQ multiplex PCR; TCRdb holds only in-frame clones, not every one. The sample shows around 260,000 clones, 85% to 95% of them seen only once. CDR1 and CDR2 from the germline V gene are SGHTA and FQGNSA. The trim removed 9 bases at V and 6 bases at J, leaving 16 bases unmatched. This CDR3 region has 15 residues. V is TRBV7-2 and J is TRBJ1-2, with TRBD1 matching over 7 bases. The sequences come from peripheral blood, collected on day 0 of AZD1222 vaccination. This receptor was identified in an adult in good health. The CDR3, as DNA: TGTGCCAGTATCTTCGTGGCGGACAGGCGCGATGGCTACACCTTC. Its protein product is CASIFVADRRDGYTF.